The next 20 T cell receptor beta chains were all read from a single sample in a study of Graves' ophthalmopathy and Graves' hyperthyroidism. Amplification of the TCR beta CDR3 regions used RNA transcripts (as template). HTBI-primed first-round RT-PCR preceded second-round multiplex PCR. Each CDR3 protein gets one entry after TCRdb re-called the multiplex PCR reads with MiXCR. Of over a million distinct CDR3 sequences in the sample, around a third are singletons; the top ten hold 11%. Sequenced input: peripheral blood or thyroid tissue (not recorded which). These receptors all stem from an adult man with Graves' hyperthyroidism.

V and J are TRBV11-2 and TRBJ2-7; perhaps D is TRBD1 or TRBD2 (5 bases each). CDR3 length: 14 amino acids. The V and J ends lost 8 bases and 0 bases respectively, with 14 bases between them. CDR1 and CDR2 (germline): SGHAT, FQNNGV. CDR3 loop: CASRRDASSYEQYF. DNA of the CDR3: TGTGCCAGCCGCCGGGACGCGAGCTCCTACGAGCAGTACTTC.

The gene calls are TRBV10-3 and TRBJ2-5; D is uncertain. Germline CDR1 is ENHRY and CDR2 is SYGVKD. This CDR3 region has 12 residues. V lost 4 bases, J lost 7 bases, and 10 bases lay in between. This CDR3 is CAISVIGWTQYF. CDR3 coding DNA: TGTGCCATCAGTGTTATAGGTTGGACCCAGTACTTC.

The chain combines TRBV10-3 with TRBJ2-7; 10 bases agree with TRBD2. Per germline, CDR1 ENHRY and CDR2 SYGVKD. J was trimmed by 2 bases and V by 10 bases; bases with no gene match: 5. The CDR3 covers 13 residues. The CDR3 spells CATKSGRAYEQYF. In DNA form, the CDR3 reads TGTGCCACCAAGAGCGGGAGGGCCTACGAGCAGTACTTC.

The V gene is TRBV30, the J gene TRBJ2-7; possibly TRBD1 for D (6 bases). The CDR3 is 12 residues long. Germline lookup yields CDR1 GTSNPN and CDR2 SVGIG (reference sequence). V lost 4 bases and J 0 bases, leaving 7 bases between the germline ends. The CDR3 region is CAWKQGSYEQYF. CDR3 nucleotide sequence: TGTGCCTGGAAACAGGGCTCCTACGAGCAGTACTTC.

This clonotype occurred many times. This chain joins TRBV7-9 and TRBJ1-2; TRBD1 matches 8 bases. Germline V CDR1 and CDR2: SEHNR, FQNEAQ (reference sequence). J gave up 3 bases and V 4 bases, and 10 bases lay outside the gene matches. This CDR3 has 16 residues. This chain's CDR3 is CASSSLDRAKDYGYTF. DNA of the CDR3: TGTGCCAGCAGCTCTCTGGACAGGGCAAAGGACTATGGCTACACCTTC. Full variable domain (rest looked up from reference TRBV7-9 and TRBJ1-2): DTGVSQNPRHKITKRGQNVTFRCDPISEHNRLYWYRQTLGQGPEFLTYFQNEAQLEKSRLLSDRFSAERPKGSFSTLEIQRTEQGDSAMYLCASSSLDRAKDYGYTFGSGTRLTVV.

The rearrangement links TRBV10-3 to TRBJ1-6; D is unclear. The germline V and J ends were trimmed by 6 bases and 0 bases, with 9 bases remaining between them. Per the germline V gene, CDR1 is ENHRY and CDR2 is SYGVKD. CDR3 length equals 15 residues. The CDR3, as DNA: TGTGCCATCAGCTTCAGGAGCTCCTATAATTCACCCCTCCACTTT. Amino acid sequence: CAISFRSSYNSPLHF.

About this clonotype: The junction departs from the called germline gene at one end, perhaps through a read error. The CDR3 here is CASSPSPLGTGRRGQETQYF. The CDR3 region has the DNA TGTGCCAGCAGTCCCTCGCCACTAGGGACAGGGCGGCGTGGCCAAGAGACCCAGTACTTC. The V gene is TRBV10-3, the J gene TRBJ2-5, with TRBD1 identical over 9 bases. The CDR3 covers 20 residues. Per the germline V gene, CDR1 is ENHRY and CDR2 is SYGVKD.

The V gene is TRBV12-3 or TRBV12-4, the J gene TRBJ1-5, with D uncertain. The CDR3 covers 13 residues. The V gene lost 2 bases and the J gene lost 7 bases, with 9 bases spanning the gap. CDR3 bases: TGTGCCAGCAGTTTAAAGGATGCGCAGCCCCAGCATTTT. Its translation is CASSLKDAQPQHF.

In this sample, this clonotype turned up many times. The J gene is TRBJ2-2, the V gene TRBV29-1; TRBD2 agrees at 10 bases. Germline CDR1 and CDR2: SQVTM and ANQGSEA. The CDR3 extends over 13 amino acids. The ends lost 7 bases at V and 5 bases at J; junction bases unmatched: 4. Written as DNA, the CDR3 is TGCAGCGGATCAGCGGGGGGGACCGGGGAGCTGTTTTTT. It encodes CSGSAGGTGELFF.

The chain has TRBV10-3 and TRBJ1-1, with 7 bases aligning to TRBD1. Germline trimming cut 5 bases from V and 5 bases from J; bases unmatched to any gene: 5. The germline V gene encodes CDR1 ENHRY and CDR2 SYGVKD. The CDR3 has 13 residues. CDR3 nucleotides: TGTGCCATCAGTCGACAGGGTCGGACTGAAGCTTTCTTT. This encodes CAISRQGRTEAFF.

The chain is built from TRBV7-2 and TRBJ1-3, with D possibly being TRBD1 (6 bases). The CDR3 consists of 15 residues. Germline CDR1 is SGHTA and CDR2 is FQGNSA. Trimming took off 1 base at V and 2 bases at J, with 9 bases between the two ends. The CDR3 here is CASSLEAGAGNTIYF. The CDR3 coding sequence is TGTGCCAGCAGCTTAGAAGCAGGGGCTGGAAACACCATATATTTT.

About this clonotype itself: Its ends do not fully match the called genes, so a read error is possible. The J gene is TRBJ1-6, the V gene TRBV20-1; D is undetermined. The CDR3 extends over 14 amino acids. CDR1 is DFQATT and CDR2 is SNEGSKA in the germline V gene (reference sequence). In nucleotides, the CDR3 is TGCGGTGCTAGATGGGTGGGGAGTGGTCAGCCCCTCCACTTT. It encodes CGARWVGSGQPLHF.

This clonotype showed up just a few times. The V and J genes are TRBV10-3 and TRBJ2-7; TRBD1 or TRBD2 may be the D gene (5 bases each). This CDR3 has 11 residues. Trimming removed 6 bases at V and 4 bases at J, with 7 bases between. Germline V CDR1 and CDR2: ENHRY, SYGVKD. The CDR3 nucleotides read TGTGCCATCAGAGGGGAGTACGAGCAGTACTTC. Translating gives CAIRGEYEQYF.

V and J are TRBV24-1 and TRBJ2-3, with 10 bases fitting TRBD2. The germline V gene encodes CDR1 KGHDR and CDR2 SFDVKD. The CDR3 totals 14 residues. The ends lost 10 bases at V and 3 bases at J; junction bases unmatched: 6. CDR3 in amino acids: CATGTSEPTDTQYF. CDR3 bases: TGTGCCACGGGGACTAGCGAACCAACAGATACGCAGTATTTT.

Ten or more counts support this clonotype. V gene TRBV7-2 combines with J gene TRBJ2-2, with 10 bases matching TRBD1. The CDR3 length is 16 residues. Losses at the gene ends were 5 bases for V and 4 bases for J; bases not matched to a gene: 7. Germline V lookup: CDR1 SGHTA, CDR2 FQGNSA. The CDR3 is CASSMTGGGGTGELFF. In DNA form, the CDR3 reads TGTGCCAGCAGCATGACAGGGGGCGGGGGCACCGGGGAGCTGTTTTTT.

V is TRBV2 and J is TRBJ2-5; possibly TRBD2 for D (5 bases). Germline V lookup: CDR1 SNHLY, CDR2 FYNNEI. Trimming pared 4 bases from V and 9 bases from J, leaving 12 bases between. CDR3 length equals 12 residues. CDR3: CASSASYGAQYF. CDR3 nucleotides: TGTGCCAGCAGTGCCAGCTACGGGGCCCAGTACTTC. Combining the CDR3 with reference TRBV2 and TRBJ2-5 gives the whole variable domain EPEVTQTPSHQVTQMGQEVILRCVPISNHLYFYWYRQILGQKVEFLVSFYNNEISEKSEIFDDQFSVERPDGSNFTLKIRSTKLEDSAMYFCASSASYGAQYFGPGTRLLVL.

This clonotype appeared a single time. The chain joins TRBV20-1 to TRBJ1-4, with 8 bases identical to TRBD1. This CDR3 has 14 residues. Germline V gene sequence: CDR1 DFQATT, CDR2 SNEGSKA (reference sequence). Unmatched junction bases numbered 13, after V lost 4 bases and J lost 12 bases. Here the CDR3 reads CSAKDRVGFEELFF. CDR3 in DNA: TGCAGTGCTAAGGACAGGGTGGGATTCGAGGAACTGTTTTTT.

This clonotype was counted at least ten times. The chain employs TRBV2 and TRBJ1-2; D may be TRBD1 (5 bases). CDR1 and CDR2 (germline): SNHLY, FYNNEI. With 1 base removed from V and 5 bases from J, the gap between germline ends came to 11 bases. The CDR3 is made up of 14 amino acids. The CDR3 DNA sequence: TGTGCCAGCAGTGAAGTGGGGACGGGTTATGGCTACACCTTC. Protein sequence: CASSEVGTGYGYTF. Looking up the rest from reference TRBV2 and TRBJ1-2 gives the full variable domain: EPEVTQTPSHQVTQMGQEVILRCVPISNHLYFYWYRQILGQKVEFLVSFYNNEISEKSEIFDDQFSVERPDGSNFTLKIRSTKLEDSAMYFCASSEVGTGYGYTFGSGTRLTVV.

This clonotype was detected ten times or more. DNA of the CDR3: TGTGCCAGCAGCTTCGGGGACCTGGGGACCCAGTACTTC. The encoded protein is CASSFGDLGTQYF. The chain joins TRBV11-2 to TRBJ2-5; D may match TRBD1 or TRBD2 (5 bases each). The V end was cut by 3 bases, the J end by 7 bases, with 12 bases between. Germline-derived CDR1 and CDR2 are SGHAT and FQNNGV. This CDR3 has 13 amino acids. Using reference TRBV11-2 and TRBJ2-5 for the parts outside the CDR3, the full variable domain is EAGVAQSPRYKIIEKRQSVAFWCNPISGHATLYWYQQILGQGPKLLIQFQNNGVVDDSQLPKDRFSAERLKGVDSTLKIQPAKLEDSAVYLCASSFGDLGTQYFGPGTRLLVL.

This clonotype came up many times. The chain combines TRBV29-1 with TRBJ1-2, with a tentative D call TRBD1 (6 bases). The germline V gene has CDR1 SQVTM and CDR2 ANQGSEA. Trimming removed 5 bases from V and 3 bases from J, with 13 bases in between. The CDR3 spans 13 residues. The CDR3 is CSVTVGGDYGYTF. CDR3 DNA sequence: TGCAGCGTTACTGTGGGGGGCGACTATGGCTACACCTTC. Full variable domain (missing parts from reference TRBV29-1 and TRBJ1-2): SAVISQKPSRDICQRGTSLTIQCQVDSQVTMMFWYRQQPGQSLTLIATANQGSEATYESGFVIDKFPISRPNLTFSTLTVSNMSPEDSSIYLCSVTVGGDYGYTFGSGTRLTVV.